This TCR beta chain was captured by sequencing in a study of T cells in Graves' hyperthyroidism and ophthalmopathy. Whole-study context: Peripheral blood samples were taken at initial diagnosis, prior to any treatment.

There are a few counts of this clonotype. Amplified TCR beta CDR3 regions came from RNA transcripts. The study used the HTBI primer set for a first-round RT-PCR of the TCR CDR3. TCRdb analysed the multiplex PCR reads with MiXCR anew, one entry per CDR3 protein. The sample contains a few hundred thousand distinct CDR3 sequences, about 20% of which appear only once. V dropped 1 base and J dropped 1; count of bases not matched to a gene: 12. Per germline, CDR1 LGHDT and CDR2 YNNKEL (reference sequence). This CDR3 is 18 amino acids long. Hyperthyroidism was newly diagnosed in patients aged 18 to 65 (duration under 2 months).

The sequence was collected from a woman between 50 and 59 years old with Graves' hyperthyroidism. The sample consisted of blood. V is TRBV3-1 and J is TRBJ1-1, with 7 bases that match TRBD1. The CDR3 sequence: CASSQVAGQGGENTEAFF. CDR3 sequence (DNA): TGTGCCAGCAGCCAAGTAGCGGGCCAGGGGGGGGAGAACACTGAAGCTTTCTTT.